This TCR beta chain was found in a study of T cell responses to AZD1222 COVID-19 vaccine. Libraries were prepared by immunoSEQ multiplex PCR; TCRdb keeps only in-frame clonotypes and omits some of them. The data contain about 120,000 clones, approximately 89% of them singletons. Germline CDR1 and CDR2: SGHRS and YFSETQ. The length of the CDR3 is 14 residues. Losses at the gene ends were 4 bases for V and 5 bases for J; bases not matched to a gene: 7. The receptor's source is an adult in good health. Source: peripheral blood, taken on day 0 of AZD1222 vaccination. V and J are TRBV5-1 and TRBJ1-1, with TRBD1 matching 8 bases. This CDR3 is CASSLLTGETEAFF. CDR3 bases: TGCGCCAGCAGCCTCCTGACAGGGGAAACTGAAGCTTTCTTT.